One and the same sample provided the 5 T cell receptor beta chains below, sequenced in a study of monozygotic twins with inflammatory bowel disease. TCRdb re-called the 5' RACE reads and catalogs CDR3 proteins one per entry, DNA excluded. The sample data list approximately 150,000 distinct CDR3 sequences. The sample was blood. The receptors here all came from a human donor with ulcerative colitis or Crohn's disease, or a healthy co-twin of an affected twin (not recorded which).

V is TRBV6-2 or TRBV6-3 and J is TRBJ2-1; TCRdb lists TRBD2, though no DNA is available to test this call. Germline V CDR1 and CDR2: MNHEY, SVGEGT. The CDR3 is made up of 16 amino acids. CDR3 protein: CASRKTGTSATNEQFF.

The V call is TRBV3-1, the J call TRBJ2-7. There are 12 residues in the CDR3. Germline CDR1 LGHDT, CDR2 YNNKEL (reference sequence). The CDR3 is CASSQGTYEQYF.

J is TRBJ1-1 and V is TRBV20-1. The CDR3 runs to 11 residues. The germline V gene encodes CDR1 DFQATT and CDR2 SNEGSKA (reference sequence). The CDR3 here is CSGSENTEAFF.

The CDR3 loop is CSAREPGETQYF. The chain uses TRBV20-1 and TRBJ2-5; TCRdb gives TRBD1 as the D gene, but with no DNA this cannot be confirmed. Germline V gene sequence: CDR1 DFQATT, CDR2 SNEGSKA (reference sequence). This CDR3 contains 12 residues.

The chain combines TRBV6-5 with TRBJ1-2. This CDR3 is 18 amino acids long. Germline V CDR1 and CDR2: MNHEY, SVGAGI. The CDR3 sequence is CASSYPRRSGERSYGYTF.